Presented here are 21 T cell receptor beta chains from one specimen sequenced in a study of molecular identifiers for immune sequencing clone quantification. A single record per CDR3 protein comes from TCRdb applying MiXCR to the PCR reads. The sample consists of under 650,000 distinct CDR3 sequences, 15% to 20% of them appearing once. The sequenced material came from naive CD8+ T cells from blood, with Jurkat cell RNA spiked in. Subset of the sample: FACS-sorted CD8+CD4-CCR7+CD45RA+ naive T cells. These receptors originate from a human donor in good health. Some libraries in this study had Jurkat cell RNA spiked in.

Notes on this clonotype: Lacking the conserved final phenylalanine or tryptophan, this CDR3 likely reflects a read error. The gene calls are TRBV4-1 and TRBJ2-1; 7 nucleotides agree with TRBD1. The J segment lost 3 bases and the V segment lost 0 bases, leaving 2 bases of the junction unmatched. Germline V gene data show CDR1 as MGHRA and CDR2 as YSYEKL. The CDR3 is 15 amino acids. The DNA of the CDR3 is TGCGCCAGCAGCCAAGACAGGGGGAGCTACAATGAGCAGTTCCTC. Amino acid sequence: CASSQDRGSYNEQFL.

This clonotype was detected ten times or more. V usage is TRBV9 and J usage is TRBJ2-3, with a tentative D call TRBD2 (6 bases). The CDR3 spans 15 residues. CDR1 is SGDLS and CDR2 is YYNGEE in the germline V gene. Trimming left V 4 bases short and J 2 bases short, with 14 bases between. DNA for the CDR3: TGTGCCAGCAGCATGGGGGGAGCAAACACAGATACGCAGTATTTT. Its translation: CASSMGGANTDTQYF.

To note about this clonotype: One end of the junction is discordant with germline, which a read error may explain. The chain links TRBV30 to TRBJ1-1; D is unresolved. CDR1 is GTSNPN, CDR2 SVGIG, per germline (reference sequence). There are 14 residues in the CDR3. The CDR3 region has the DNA TGTGCCCGGAGGTACGGGATTGAAGGAACTGAAGCTTTCTTT. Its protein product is CARRYGIEGTEAFF. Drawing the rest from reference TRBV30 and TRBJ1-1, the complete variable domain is SQTIHQWPATLVQPVGSPLSLECTVEGTSNPNLYWYRQAAGRGLQLLFYSVGIGQISSEVPQNLSASRPQDRQFILSSKKLLLSDSGFYLCARRYGIEGTEAFFGQGTRLTVV.

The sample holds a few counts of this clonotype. The CDR3 region is CASSRGDTGTDTQYF. The CDR3 region has the DNA TGTGCCAGCAGCCGAGGGGACACCGGCACAGATACGCAGTATTTT. This rearrangement joins TRBV5-3 to TRBJ2-3; D is perhaps TRBD1 (6 bases). TRBV5-3 is identified as an open reading frame with a role that is uncertain. The CDR3 covers 15 residues. The V end lost 8 bases, the J end lost 1 base, and 17 bases lay between the germline ends.

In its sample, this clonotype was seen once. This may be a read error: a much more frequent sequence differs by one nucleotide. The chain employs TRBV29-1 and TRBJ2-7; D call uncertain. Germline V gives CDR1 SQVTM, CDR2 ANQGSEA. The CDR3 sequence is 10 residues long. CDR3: CSVLSYGQYF. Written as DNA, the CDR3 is TGCAGCGTTCTCTCCTACGGGCAGTACTTC.

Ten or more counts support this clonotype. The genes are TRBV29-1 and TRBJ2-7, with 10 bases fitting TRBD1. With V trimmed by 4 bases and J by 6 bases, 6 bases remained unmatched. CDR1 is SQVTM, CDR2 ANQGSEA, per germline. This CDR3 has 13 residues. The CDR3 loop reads CSVAQGDRGEQYF. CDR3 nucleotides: TGCAGCGTTGCCCAGGGGGACAGGGGCGAGCAGTACTTC.

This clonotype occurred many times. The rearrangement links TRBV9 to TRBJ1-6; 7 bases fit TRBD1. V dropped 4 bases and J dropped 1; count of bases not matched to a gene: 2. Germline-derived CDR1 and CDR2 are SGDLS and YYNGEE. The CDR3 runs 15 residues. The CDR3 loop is CASSPDRSYNSPLHF. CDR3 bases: TGTGCCAGCAGCCCGGACAGGTCCTATAATTCACCCCTCCACTTT.

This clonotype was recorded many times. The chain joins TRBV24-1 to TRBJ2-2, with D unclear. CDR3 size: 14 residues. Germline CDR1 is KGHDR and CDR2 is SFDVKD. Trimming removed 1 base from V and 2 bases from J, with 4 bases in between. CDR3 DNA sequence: TGTGCCACCAGTGATTTCCTTAACACCGGGGAGCTGTTTTTT. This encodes CATSDFLNTGELFF.

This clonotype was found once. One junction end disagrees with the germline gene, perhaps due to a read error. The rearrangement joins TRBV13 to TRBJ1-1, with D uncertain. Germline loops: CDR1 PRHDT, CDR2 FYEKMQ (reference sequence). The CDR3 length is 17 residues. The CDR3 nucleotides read TGTGCCAGCAGCTTCCTACCGCACATGAATCCGTACACCGAAGCTTTCTTT. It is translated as CASSFLPHMNPYTEAFF. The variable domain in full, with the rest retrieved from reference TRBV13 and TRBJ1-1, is AAGVIQSPRHLIKEKRETATLKCYPIPRHDTVYWYQQGPGQDPQFLISFYEKMQSDKGSIPDRFSAQQFSDYHSELNMSSLELGDSALYFCASSFLPHMNPYTEAFFGQGTRLTVV.

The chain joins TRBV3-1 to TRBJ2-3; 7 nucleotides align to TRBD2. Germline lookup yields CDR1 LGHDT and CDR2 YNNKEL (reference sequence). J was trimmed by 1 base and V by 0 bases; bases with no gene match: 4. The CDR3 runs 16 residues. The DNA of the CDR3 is TGTGCCAGCAGCCAAGATGAACGGGAGGGCACAGATACGCAGTATTTT. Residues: CASSQDEREGTDTQYF.

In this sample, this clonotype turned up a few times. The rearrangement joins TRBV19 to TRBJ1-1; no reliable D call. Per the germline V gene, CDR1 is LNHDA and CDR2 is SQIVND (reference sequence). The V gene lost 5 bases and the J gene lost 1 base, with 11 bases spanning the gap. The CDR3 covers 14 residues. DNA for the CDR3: TGTGCCAGTAGTTATAACGGCGGGAACACTGAAGCTTTCTTT. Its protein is CASSYNGGNTEAFF.

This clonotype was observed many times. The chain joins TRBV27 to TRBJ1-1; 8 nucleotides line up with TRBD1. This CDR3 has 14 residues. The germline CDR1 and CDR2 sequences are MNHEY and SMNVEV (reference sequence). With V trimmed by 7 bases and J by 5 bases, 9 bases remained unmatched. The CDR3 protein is CASIPTGVGTEAFF. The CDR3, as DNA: TGTGCCAGCATCCCGACAGGGGTGGGGACTGAAGCTTTCTTT.

CDR3 region: CASSSSLFSETQYF. The CDR3, as DNA: TGTGCCAGCAGTTCTAGTCTATTCTCGGAGACCCAGTACTTC. The V and J genes are TRBV12-3 or TRBV12-4 and TRBJ2-5, with D unresolved. The CDR3 consists of 14 residues. With 4 bases removed from V and 5 bases from J, the gap between germline ends came to 14 bases.

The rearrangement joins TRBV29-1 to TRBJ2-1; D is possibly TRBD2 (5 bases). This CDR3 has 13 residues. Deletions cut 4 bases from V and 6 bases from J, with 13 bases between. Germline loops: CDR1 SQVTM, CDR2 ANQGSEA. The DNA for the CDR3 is TGCAGCGTTGTAGCGCTTCGGGCCAATGAGCAGTTCTTC. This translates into CSVVALRANEQFF.

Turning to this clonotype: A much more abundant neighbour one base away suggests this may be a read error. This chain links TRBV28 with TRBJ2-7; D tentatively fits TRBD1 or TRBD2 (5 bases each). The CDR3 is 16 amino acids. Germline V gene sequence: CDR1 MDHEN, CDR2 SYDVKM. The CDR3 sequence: CASSFPGREGTYERYF. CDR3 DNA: TGTGCCAGCAGTTTTCCGGGACGGGAAGGGACCTACGAGCGGTACTTC.

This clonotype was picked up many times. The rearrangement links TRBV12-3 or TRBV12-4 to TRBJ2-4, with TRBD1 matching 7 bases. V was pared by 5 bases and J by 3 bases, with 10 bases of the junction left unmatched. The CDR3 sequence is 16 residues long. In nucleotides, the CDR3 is TGTGCCAGCAGTCCCCGCCGGGACAGCGGCAAAAACATTCAGTACTTC. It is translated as CASSPRRDSGKNIQYF.

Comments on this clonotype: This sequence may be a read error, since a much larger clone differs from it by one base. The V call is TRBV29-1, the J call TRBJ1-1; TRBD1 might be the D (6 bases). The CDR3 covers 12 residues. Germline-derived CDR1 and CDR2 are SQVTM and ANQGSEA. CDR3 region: CSAEDQGRGAFF. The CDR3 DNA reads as TGCAGCGCTGAAGACCAGGGGCGAGGAGCTTTCTTT.

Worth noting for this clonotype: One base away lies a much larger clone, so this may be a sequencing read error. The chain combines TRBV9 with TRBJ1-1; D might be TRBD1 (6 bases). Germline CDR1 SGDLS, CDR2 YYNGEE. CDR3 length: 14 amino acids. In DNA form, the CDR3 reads TGTGCCAGCAACGTAGCCGGGGGCCACACTGAAGCTTTCTTT. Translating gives CASNVAGGHTEAFF.

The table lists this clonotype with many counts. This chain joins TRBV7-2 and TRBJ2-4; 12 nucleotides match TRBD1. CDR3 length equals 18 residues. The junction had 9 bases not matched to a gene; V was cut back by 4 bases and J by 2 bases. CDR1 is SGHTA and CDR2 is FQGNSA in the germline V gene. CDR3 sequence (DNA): TGTGCCAGCAGCTCCGGGACAGGGGGCCCTGGTACCAAAAACATTCAGTACTTC. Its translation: CASSSGTGGPGTKNIQYF.

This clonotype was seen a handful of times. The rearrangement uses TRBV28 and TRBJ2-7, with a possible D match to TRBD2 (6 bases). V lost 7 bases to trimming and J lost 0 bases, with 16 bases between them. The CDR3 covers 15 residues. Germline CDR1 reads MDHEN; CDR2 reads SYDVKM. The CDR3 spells CASTSSGLSSYEQYF. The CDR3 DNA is TGTGCCAGCACCTCAAGCGGGCTGAGCTCCTACGAGCAGTACTTC. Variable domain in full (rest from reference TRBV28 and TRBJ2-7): DVKVTQSSRYLVKRTGEKVFLECVQDMDHENMFWYRQDPGLGLRLIYFSYDVKMKEKGDIPEGYSVSREKKERFSLILESASTNQTSMYLCASTSSGLSSYEQYFGPGTRLTVT.

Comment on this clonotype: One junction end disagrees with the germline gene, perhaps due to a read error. The CDR3 protein is CASSLDGGSDTQCF. The CDR3 DNA follows: TGTGCCAGCAGCTTGGATGGGGGCTCAGATACGCAGTGTTTT. J is TRBJ2-3 and V is TRBV5-3; tentatively, D is TRBD1 (6 bases). TRBV5-3 is an ORF; its function is uncertain. The CDR3 consists of 14 residues.